Below, 25 T cell receptor beta chains from the same sample are listed, as sequenced in a study of shared clonotypes between healthy human individuals. Some clones are missing from TCRdb's copy, which holds only in-frame ones; the method was immunoSEQ multiplex PCR. The sample yields about 1.1 million clones, approximately 80% seen once. The sequenced sample consisted of memory CD4+ T cells from PBMCs. Subset specified: CD45RA-negative fraction. The receptors originated from a man aged 18 to 30 in good health. Some clones in this sample may be carry-over from other donors' samples.

Concerning this clone itself: An end of the junction differs from the germline gene, which may be a read error. The chain couples TRBV28 to TRBJ2-7; perhaps TRBD1 as D (8 bases). The CDR3 runs to 11 residues. CDR1 is MDHEN, CDR2 SYDVKM, per germline. Here the CDR3 DNA reads TGTGCCAGCAGTTCAAACTCACAGGGGGGGTTC. It translates to CASSSNSQGGF.

The V call is TRBV7-9, the J call TRBJ1-1; D is undetermined. The germline CDR1 and CDR2 sequences are SEHNR and FQNEAQ (reference sequence). V lost 6 bases to trimming and J lost 4 bases, with 15 bases between them. The CDR3 has 14 residues. CDR3 nucleotide sequence: TGTGCCAGCAGTCTCACCGGGTCGGCCACTGAAGCTTTCTTT. Translating it yields CASSLTGSATEAFF.

The chain carries TRBV28 and TRBJ1-5; TRBD1 might be the D (5 bases). V was shortened by 6 bases and J by 4 bases, with 10 bases between the two germline ends. The CDR3 loop spans 13 amino acids. Germline V gene data show CDR1 as MDHEN and CDR2 as SYDVKM. The CDR3 DNA follows: TGTGCCAGCAGAGGGACGGATAATCAGCCCCAGCATTTT. Residues: CASRGTDNQPQHF.

The rearrangement joins TRBV18 to TRBJ2-3, with D possibly matching TRBD2 (5 bases). Per germline, CDR1 KGHSH and CDR2 LQKENI. The CDR3 sequence is 12 residues long. The V end was cut by 2 bases, the J end by 14 bases, with 14 bases between. The CDR3 region is CASSPMSAEGYF. The CDR3 DNA reads as TGTGCCAGCTCACCAATGTCGGCCGAGGGGTATTTT.

This rearrangement joins TRBV5-5 to TRBJ1-1; D remains unclear. V was trimmed by 2 bases and J by 0 bases, leaving 8 bases between them. The CDR3 is made up of 14 amino acids. The germline V gene has CDR1 SGHKS and CDR2 YYEKEE (reference sequence). CDR3 in DNA: TGTGCCAGCAGCTTTAGGTTGATGAACACTGAAGCTTTCTTT. Amino acids: CASSFRLMNTEAFF.

The chain employs TRBV30 and TRBJ2-1; 9 bases match TRBD2. CDR1 and CDR2 (germline): GTSNPN, SVGIG (reference sequence). The CDR3 is made up of 13 amino acids. V lost 0 bases, J lost 10 bases, and 4 bases stayed unmatched. Here the CDR3 DNA reads TGTGCCTGGAGTGTAGGCCTAGCGGGGGAGCAGTTCTTC. Translation gives CAWSVGLAGEQFF.

There are a few counts of this clone. The V gene is TRBV19, the J gene TRBJ1-5, with 8 positions matching TRBD1. With 2 bases clipped from V and 4 bases from J, the junction kept 7 bases outside the gene matches. The CDR3 is made up of 16 amino acids. Germline CDR1 reads LNHDA; CDR2 reads SQIVND (reference sequence). In DNA form, the CDR3 reads TGTGCCAGTAGTATATTACCCCGACAGGGGAATCAGCCCCAGCATTTT. This gives the protein CASSILPRQGNQPQHF.

Notes on this clone: Other DNA sequences in this specimen translate into the identical CDR3. V gene TRBV5-1 combines with J gene TRBJ2-7; D could derive from TRBD1 or TRBD2 (5 bases each). Germline V gene data show CDR1 as SGHRS and CDR2 as YFSETQ. V was trimmed by 0 bases and J by 3 bases, leaving 7 bases between them. This CDR3 has 13 residues. CDR3 nucleotide sequence: TGCGCCAGCAGCTTGGATGGGGGCTACGAGCAGTACTTC. Protein product: CASSLDGGYEQYF.

This sequence joins TRBV9 and TRBJ2-1; TRBD2 agrees at 7 bases. The CDR3 extends over 14 amino acids. Germline V lookup: CDR1 SGDLS, CDR2 YYNGEE. The V and J ends lost 6 bases and 7 bases, in that order; junction bases with no gene match: 10. The CDR3 sequence is CASKRNAGRNEQFF. The CDR3 DNA sequence: TGTGCCAGCAAACGGAACGCCGGGAGGAATGAGCAGTTCTTC.

This chain links TRBV21-1 with TRBJ2-1; whether TRBD2, the table's D call, matches the DNA was not checked. TRBV21-1 is a documented pseudogene. The length of the CDR3 is 16 residues. This chain's CDR3 is CASSKAVGSGPPEQFF. CDR3 sequence (DNA): TGTGCCAGCAGCAAAGCGGTTGGTAGCGGGCCTCCCGAGCAGTTCTTC.

The gene calls are TRBV28 and TRBJ2-4; the D is unclear. Germline loops: CDR1 MDHEN, CDR2 SYDVKM. The CDR3 consists of 13 residues. Trimming left V 3 bases short and J 1 base short, with 4 bases between. CDR3 nucleotide sequence: TGTGCCAGCAGTTTTGGGGCCAAAAACATTCAGTACTTC. Amino acids: CASSFGAKNIQYF.

As concerns this clone: This may stem from a read error, because a much larger clone lies one nucleotide away. V gene TRBV11-1 combines with J gene TRBJ2-3, with unresolved D. V lost 4 bases, J lost 5 bases, and 4 bases lay in between. The germline V gene encodes CDR1 SGHAT and CDR2 FQDESV (reference sequence). This CDR3 has 11 amino acids. The CDR3 loop is CASSSRDTQYF. The CDR3 DNA reads TGTGCCAGCAGCTCTCGAGATACGCAGTATTTT. Complete variable domain (other parts from reference TRBV11-1 and TRBJ2-3): EAEVAQSPRYKITEKSQAVAFWCDPISGHATLYWYRQILGQGPELLVQFQDESVVDDSQLPKDRFSAERLKGVDSTLKIQPAELGDSAMYLCASSSRDTQYFGPGTRLTVL.

This clone was found once. The rearrangement links TRBV5-1 to TRBJ1-1; 7 bases map to TRBD1. The CDR3 totals 15 residues. Germline V gives CDR1 SGHRS, CDR2 YFSETQ. J lost 5 bases, V lost 4 bases, and 11 bases had no gene match. The CDR3 DNA follows: TGCGCCAGCAGCCTGGCCCCGATACAGGGGACTGAAGCTTTCTTT. This translates into CASSLAPIQGTEAFF.

The chain is built from TRBV28 and TRBJ2-7; 8 bases are a match to TRBD1. The length of the CDR3 is 14 residues. CDR1 is MDHEN, CDR2 SYDVKM, per germline. With 5 bases clipped from V and 5 bases from J, the junction kept 8 bases outside the gene matches. In DNA form, the CDR3 reads TGTGCCAGCAGTATAAAACAGGGGGAAGACGAGCAGTACTTC. This sequence encodes CASSIKQGEDEQYF.

The V and J genes are TRBV18 and TRBJ1-1, with TRBD1 matching 7 bases. From germline, CDR1 is KGHSH and CDR2 LQKENI. CDR3 length: 17 residues. Germline trimming cut 1 base from V and 0 bases from J; bases unmatched to any gene: 8. CDR3 amino acids: CASSPLAPGGVNTEAFF. The CDR3 DNA follows: TGTGCCAGCTCACCACTGGCTCCAGGGGGGGTGAACACTGAAGCTTTCTTT.

The chain is built from TRBV15 and TRBJ1-1; TRBD1 agrees at 8 bases. Per the germline V gene, CDR1 is LNHNV and CDR2 is YYDKDF (reference sequence). CDR3 size: 13 residues. Trimming took 7 bases from V and 0 from J; bases not matched to a gene: 1. This chain's CDR3 is CATKTGVNTEAFF. In DNA form, the CDR3 reads TGTGCCACCAAGACAGGGGTGAACACTGAAGCTTTCTTT.

The V and J genes are TRBV30 and TRBJ2-7; D is ambiguous. The V and J ends lost 0 bases and 0 bases respectively, with 9 bases between them. CDR1 is GTSNPN and CDR2 is SVGIG in the germline V gene (reference sequence). The CDR3 is 14 residues long. CDR3 coding DNA: TGTGCCTGGAGTGTATCGTACCTCTCCTACGAGCAGTACTTC. This translates into CAWSVSYLSYEQYF.

Comment on this clone: One end of the junction varies from germline; a read error may be responsible. The gene calls are TRBV28 and TRBJ2-1, with 10 positions matching TRBD2. CDR1 and CDR2 from the germline V gene are MDHEN and SYDVKM. The CDR3 spans 14 residues. Here the CDR3 reads CASSLIQREGFLVF. Here the CDR3 DNA reads TGTGCCAGCAGTTTAATCCAGCGGGAGGGCTTTTTGGTCTTC.

The chain is built from TRBV4-2 and TRBJ2-3, with 11 bases that match TRBD2. The CDR3 consists of 15 residues. The V segment lost 4 bases and the J segment 6 bases; nucleotides outside the gene matches: 6. Germline CDR1 is LGHNA and CDR2 is YNFKEQ. CDR3 nucleotide sequence: TGTGCCAGCAGCCCTGGCGGGACTAGCGGTGATACGCAGTATTTT. It codes for CASSPGGTSGDTQYF.

By proportion, this clone is medium-sized. The chain joins TRBV10-1 to TRBJ2-2, with 15 nucleotides matching TRBD2. This CDR3 contains 15 residues. Trimming at V came to 8 bases and at J to 6 bases, leaving 4 bases not matched to a gene. Germline V gives CDR1 WNHNN, CDR2 SYGVQD (reference sequence). The CDR3 is CASRRTSGRAGELFF. The CDR3 DNA reads TGCGCCAGCCGCCGGACTAGCGGGAGGGCCGGGGAGCTGTTTTTT.

The V and J genes are TRBV9 and TRBJ2-2; 8 positions agree with TRBD1. V shed 0 bases, J shed 6 bases, and the junction held 7 bases outside the gene matches. CDR3 size: 16 residues. Per germline, CDR1 SGDLS and CDR2 YYNGEE. CDR3: CASSVASQGAAGELFF. The CDR3 nucleotides are TGTGCCAGCAGCGTAGCTAGCCAGGGGGCAGCCGGGGAGCTGTTTTTT.

The rearrangement uses TRBV9 and TRBJ2-1; 13 bases are shared with TRBD2. The CDR3 runs to 15 residues. The V and J ends lost 3 bases and 7 bases, in that order; junction bases with no gene match: 4. Germline V gene lookup returns CDR1 SGDLS and CDR2 YYNGEE. The CDR3 is CASSGTSGSRNEQFF. Here the CDR3 DNA reads TGTGCCAGCAGCGGGACTAGCGGGAGTCGGAATGAGCAGTTCTTC.

This chain links TRBV7-2 with TRBJ2-1; D is undetermined. CDR3 length equals 15 residues. The V gene's germline CDR1 is SGHTA and CDR2 FQGNSA. Deletions cut 5 bases from V and 4 bases from J, with 15 bases between. The CDR3 sequence is CASSLELSHYNEQFF. CDR3 in DNA: TGTGCCAGCAGCCTAGAACTCTCGCATTACAATGAGCAGTTCTTC.

Details on this clone: In the same sample, other DNA sequences code for this CDR3. The rearrangement uses TRBV5-1 and TRBJ2-3; 12 bases are a match to TRBD2. CDR1 SGHRS and CDR2 YFSETQ come from the germline V gene. The CDR3 has 16 residues. V shed 4 bases and J 1 base; nucleotides not matched to a gene: 4. The CDR3 DNA reads TGCGCCAGCAGCCTAGCGGGAGGGCCCGGCACAGATACGCAGTATTTT. Translated: CASSLAGGPGTDTQYF.

The chain uses TRBV19 and TRBJ1-1, with D perhaps matching TRBD1 (5 bases). The CDR3 length is 14 residues. Germline CDR1 LNHDA, CDR2 SQIVND (reference sequence). V lost 7 bases to trimming and J lost 7 bases, with 19 bases between them. CDR3 nucleotide sequence: TGTGCCAGTAAGGATTATGCCCAGGGAGGTGAAGCTTTCTTT. Protein sequence: CASKDYAQGGEAFF. Drawing the rest from reference TRBV19 and TRBJ1-1, the complete variable domain is DGGITQSPKYLFRKEGQNVTLSCEQNLNHDAMYWYRQDPGQGLRLIYYSQIVNDFQKGDIAEGYSVSREKKESFPLTVTSAQKNPTAFYLCASKDYAQGGEAFFGQGTRLTVV.